In this sample, the clone carrying this T cell receptor (beta chain) turned up a few times. Its antigen is still unknown. This entry belongs to a study of T-cell reconstitution after alpha-beta-depleted transplantation in children. The V and J ends lost 10 bases and 11 bases, in that order; junction bases with no gene match: 14. The germline CDR1 and CDR2 sequences are MNHEY and SMNVEV (reference sequence). The length of the CDR3 is 13 residues. The authors prepared the TCRbeta library with unique molecular identifiers. TCRdb redid the calling of the PCR reads with MiXCR, one entry per CDR3 protein. Among approximately 1,000,000 distinct CDR3 sequences listed, roughly 31% were seen once. Findings and caveats of the study: About two months after transplant, alpha-beta T cells reportedly came from several hundred expanded graft clones.

The sequenced sample was PBMCs, mostly from graft donor cells, obtained 360 days after TCRalphabeta/CD19-depleted stem cell transplant. The rearrangement uses TRBV27 and TRBJ2-1, with TRBD1 matching 7 bases. The TCR was taken from a boy in the first two years of life who had a stem cell transplant for SCID, so the T cells may come from the graft donor. The CDR3 DNA reads as TGTGCCACCGGGACAGATCCTACAATGAAGCAGTTCTTC. Protein sequence: CATGTDPTMKQFF.